This paragraph covers one T cell receptor (beta chain) sequence. Its antigen is currently not known. One base away there is no much larger clone; base qualities are not given. CDR1 and CDR2 are drawn from the germline V gene: SGHAT, FQNNGV. The CDR3 runs 15 residues from the cysteine to the phenylalanine. The only DNA kept is the CDR3, 45 bases in frame from the first base. The junction shows trimming of 3 bases on V and 5 bases on J, and the gene matches do not reach 10 bases of it. Receptor amplification or capture employed the immunoSEQ multiplex PCR assay. What TCRdb holds here is the immuneACCESS table cut down to in-frame rearrangements. Part of the clones is not present; checked against another copy, under half of the missing clones reflect an unresolved V gene, and the others are unexplained. This sample has approximately 33,000 clones in its table, and approximately 89% of those were observed once. The top ten clones comprise about 8.6% of the sample.

The data originate from a study of PD-1 and CTLA-4 blockade in melanoma (dated by TCRdb to 2020 to 2023). About the study as a whole: The study compared how PD-1 blockade and CTLA-4 blockade affected the melanoma-reactive CD8 T cell response in patients with melanoma.

This receptor chain uses TRBV11-2 and TRBJ2-7; 7 bases in between match TRBD2. Source: CD8+ T cells from peripheral blood, taken from a patient given anti-PD-1 treatment. The receptor was isolated from a human donor with melanoma. The nucleotide sequence reads TGTGCCAGCAGCTTGGGAACGGGAGGAATTGACGAGCAGTACTTC. It codes for CASSLGTGGIDEQYF.